The next 11 T cell receptor beta chains were all read from a single sample in a study of cytomegalovirus exposure and HLA in healthy donors. This PCR relied on a set of 60 Vbeta primers and 13 Jbeta primers. Data came from immunoSEQ multiplex PCR; TCRdb stores just in-frame clones and leaves some out. This table holds 37,000 or so clones, just under 75% found once. The sample consisted of PBMCs. The receptors shown here come from a young man in good health and CMV-seronegative.

The chain uses TRBV23-1 and TRBJ1-1; no reliable D call. TRBV23-1 carries the ORF label, with uncertain function. CDR3 length: 16 residues. Trimming removed 0 bases at V and 0 bases at J, with 11 bases between. CDR3 region: CASSQSRDNMNTEAFF. CDR3 coding DNA: TGCGCCAGCAGTCAATCGCGAGACAACATGAACACTGAAGCTTTCTTT.

The rearrangement joins TRBV9 to TRBJ1-2; the D gene is possibly TRBD1 (5 bases). Trimming took off 0 bases at V and 2 bases at J, with 11 bases between the two ends. From germline, CDR1 is SGDLS and CDR2 YYNGEE. The CDR3 consists of 15 residues. CDR3 sequence: CASSVGSSGNYGYTF. The CDR3 DNA follows: TGTGCCAGCAGCGTAGGTTCTTCAGGGAACTATGGCTACACCTTC.

This clone was counted a single time. This sequence joins TRBV2 and TRBJ1-6, with a possible D match to TRBD1 (6 bases). CDR1 is SNHLY and CDR2 is FYNNEI in the germline V gene. V gave up 2 bases and J gave up 10 bases, with 18 bases separating them. The CDR3 has 16 amino acids. The CDR3 reads CASSEKAGEGNSPLHF. The CDR3 coding sequence is TGTGCCAGCAGTGAAAAGGCAGGGGAGGGTAACTCACCCCTCCACTTT.

The V call is TRBV6-1, the J call TRBJ2-7; TRBD1 agrees at 11 bases. CDR3 length: 14 residues. Germline trimming cut 6 bases from V and 2 bases from J; bases unmatched to any gene: 3. The germline gives CDR1 MNHNS, CDR2 SASEGT. The CDR3 loop reads CASSAGQGAYEQYF. In DNA, the CDR3 is TGTGCCAGCAGCGCGGGACAGGGGGCCTACGAGCAGTACTTC.

The chain links TRBV4-1 to TRBJ2-7; perhaps TRBD1 as D (5 bases). Trimming left V 2 bases short and J 2 bases short, with 7 bases between. The CDR3 consists of 13 residues. Looked up from germline, CDR1 is MGHRA and CDR2 is YSYEKL. Here the CDR3 DNA reads TGCGCCAGCAGCCAAACAGGACCCTACGAGCAGTACTTC. It codes for CASSQTGPYEQYF.

The table lists this clone with a few counts. Other DNA sequences within the sample encode an identical CDR3. The rearrangement uses TRBV9 and TRBJ2-1, with 7 nucleotides matching TRBD1. The V gene end was trimmed by 0 bases and the J gene end by 3 bases; junction bases not matched to a gene: 3. Germline CDR1 reads SGDLS; CDR2 reads YYNGEE. The length of the CDR3 is 15 residues. DNA for the CDR3: TGTGCCAGCAGCGTAGGATCAGGGGGCTACAATGAGCAGTTCTTC. Amino acids: CASSVGSGGYNEQFF.

This clone came up a few times. A junction end diverges from the germline sequence, so it may reflect a read error. V gene TRBV28 combines with J gene TRBJ1-2; 7 positions match TRBD1. Germline CDR1 reads MDHEN; CDR2 reads SYDVKM. This CDR3 comprises 15 residues. This chain's CDR3 is CATSYGTEVNYGYPF. CDR3 sequence (DNA): TGTGCCACTTCTTACGGGACAGAAGTTAACTATGGCTACCCCTTC.

As concerns this clone: The sample has other DNA sequences that encode this CDR3 too. This chain joins TRBV7-9 and TRBJ2-5; TRBD2 agrees at 7 bases. CDR3 length: 14 residues. Germline V gene sequence: CDR1 SEHNR, CDR2 FQNEAQ (reference sequence). After removal of 5 bases from V and 2 bases from J, the junction contained 5 bases not matched to a gene. This chain's CDR3 is CASSPRGVQETQYF. The CDR3 DNA reads TGTGCCAGCAGCCCCCGGGGGGTTCAAGAGACCCAGTACTTC.

The chain recombines TRBV2 with TRBJ2-2, with 7 nucleotides matching TRBD2. With V trimmed by 1 base and J by 6 bases, 5 bases remained unmatched. The CDR3 has 15 amino acids. Germline V CDR1 and CDR2: SNHLY, FYNNEI. The CDR3 is CASSEEAGLPGELFF. The CDR3 DNA reads as TGTGCCAGCAGTGAAGAAGCGGGATTACCCGGGGAGCTGTTTTTT.

CDR3 in amino acids: CASSLGAGFSYNEQFF. In DNA, the CDR3 is TGTGCCAGCAGCTTAGGGGCGGGGTTCTCCTACAATGAGCAGTTCTTC. The chain has TRBV7-3 and TRBJ2-1; possible D gene TRBD2, 6 bases. Germline lookup yields CDR1 SGHTA and CDR2 FQGTGA. Trimming cost V 2 bases and J 0 bases, with 11 bases left between them. The CDR3 is 16 amino acids.

This chain connects TRBV25-1 to TRBJ2-1, with 8 bases matching TRBD1. V was clipped by 3 bases and J by 2 bases; unmatched bases: 6. Germline V CDR1 and CDR2: MGHDK, SYGVNS. The CDR3 is 16 residues long. The CDR3 DNA is TGTGCCAGCAGTGAGATACAGGGGGACCCCTACAATGAGCAGTTCTTC. This sequence encodes CASSEIQGDPYNEQFF.